The text below deals with one T cell receptor (beta chain). As yet, its antigen is unknown. The sequenced template was cDNA made from the entire isolated RNA. Produced via immunoSEQ multiplex PCR; TCRdb's table is partial and in-frame only. Of around 450,000 clones in the sample, approximately 10% are singletons; the top ten hold 0.035% to 0.05%. The data belong to a study of beta chain features in type 1 diabetes. Whole-study results and caveats: Moderately but significantly shorter TCRB CDR3s were found in Type 1 diabetes patients in all four CD4+ subsets.

Germline V gene sequence: CDR1 MNHNY, CDR2 SVGAGI (reference sequence). V was pared by 10 bases and J by 1 base, with 12 bases between. This CDR3 is built from 13 residues. This chain connects TRBV6-6 to TRBJ2-3, with a tentative D call TRBD1 (5 bases). The sequence was collected from a woman aged 18-29 years in good health. Sequencing was done on a sample of naive CD4+ T cells from blood. This chain's CDR3 is CATSTTGTDTQYF. CDR3 DNA sequence: TGTGCCACCTCGACGACAGGCACAGATACGCAGTATTTT.